This record concerns one T cell receptor beta chain sequence. This clonotype was counted many times. This receptor's antigen is unknown. One base away there is no much larger clone; base qualities are not given. V loses 5 bases at its end and J loses 5 bases; junction bases beyond the gene matches: 8. The CDR3 measures 17 amino acids from cysteine to phenylalanine. Left in the record is the CDR3 DNA by itself, 51 bases read in frame from the first base. CDR1 and CDR2 were assigned from the germline V gene as SGHTA and FQGNSA. The sample originates from a study of T cells in Graves' hyperthyroidism and ophthalmopathy (dated by TCRdb to 2018 to 2020). For context, the study as a whole: Peripheral blood was sampled at the time of initial diagnosis, prior to any treatment. To identify distinguishing TCR V-J signatures, a discovery cohort of around 98 patients was used, comprising 40 to 45 with Graves' ophthalmopathy and under 60 with stable Graves' hyperthyroidism. Whether ophthalmopathy could be predicted prospectively was tested in an independent validation cohort made up of 18 hyperthyroidism patients plus 17 patients who later progressed to ophthalmopathy. The roughly 91 discovery patients were randomly divided into training and test sets at a 7:3 ratio. In roughly six Graves' hyperthyroidism patients, the study also compared T-cell repertoires from thyroid tissue with T-cell repertoires from blood. Once sampling was done, hyperthyroidism patients were given methimazole at a starting dose of 30 mg daily, whereas ophthalmopathy patients were given high-dose intravenous methylprednisolone. According to the paper, TCR Vbeta CDR3 sequencing was carried out on more than 120 peripheral blood samples, which came from 40 to 45 ophthalmopathy, under 80 hyperthyroidism and approximately 17 progressor patients.

Amplification of TCR beta CDR3 regions was carried out from RNA transcripts. The TCR CDR3 was subjected to a first round of RT-PCR using the HTBI primer set and the Qiagen OneStep RT-PCR kit. Libraries were constructed in a second round of multiplex PCR, after which size selection and purification were performed. Libraries were sequenced paired-end with 100 bp reads on an Illumina HiSeq2000. The authors' analysis ran thus. SOAPnuke was used to process the raw data, throwing out any read that contained adapters or uncalled bases, had a mean Phred below 15, or lacked an exact constant-primer or identifier match. COPE v1.2.5 was used to merge high-quality paired reads, and clonotypes were defined as unique nucleotide sequences. MiTCR v1.1 was used to align the clonotypes against IMGT TRBV, TRBD and TRBJ reference segments. Only V-J combinations with frequency above 0.0001, covering 99% to 99.2% of repertoires, were analysed. A TCS score was defined as the ratio between F50 (clonal expansion) and ExV (chaos), using BLOSUM62-based TCRdist between CDR3 peptides within each V-J. Welch's t-statistics and random forest reduced 500 to 650 V-J features to roughly 13, which were used in a naive Bayes classifier (R e1071). The public sequencing data were trimmed at Q25 with fastp and processed into clonotypes with MiXCR by TCRdb, which kept only in-frame beta chains. Entries are consolidated by CDR3 protein sequence, retaining the most common genes and DNA. These V and J calls rely on TCRdb rather than the paper's analysis. The sample has fewer than 450,000 distinct CDR3 sequences on record, roughly 18% of them singletons. The leading ten clones occupy 40% of the sample.

The paper's findings and limits, for the study overall: A 13 V-J signature model separated ophthalmopathy from stable hyperthyroidism, with around 91% sensitivity and 81% to 83% specificity in cross-validation and 80%/75% in testing. Most expanded thyroid clonotypes (frequency above 0.001) were also found in blood, which suggests that blood repertoires may mirror thyroid immune responses. No statistical method was used to fix the sample size in advance, and group allocation was not hidden from the investigators. During validation, the model predicted progression to ophthalmopathy a median of around 6 months ahead of onset, with around 70% sensitivity and 72.22% specificity.

In the ophthalmopathy patients, disease was moderately to severely active, with a Clinical Activity Score of 3 or more, a NOSPECS grade of 4 or more, and a duration of less than 3 months. Exclusion was applied to patients with uncontrolled infections, other autoimmune diseases, pregnancy or lactation. Diagnoses were based on clinical symptoms, serum thyroxine and TRAb, thyroid ultrasound and orbital computed tomography. PBMCs were isolated from around 10 ml of fresh peripheral blood by Ficoll-Paque density gradient centrifugation. Total RNA was extracted with Trizol reagent, and quality was checked on an Agilent 2100 Bioanalyzer.

The rearrangement joined TRBV7-2 to TRBJ2-2; 13 middle bases align to TRBD2. The TCR sequence derives from a young man with Graves' ophthalmopathy. Sample: blood. The nucleotides read TGTGCCAGCAGCCGACCGGGACTAGCGGGGCGGACCGGGGAGCTGTTTTTT. This yields the protein CASSRPGLAGRTGELFF.